One sample yielded the 29 T cell receptor beta chains listed below, sequenced in a study of T-cell reconstitution after alpha-beta-depleted transplantation in children. The authors prepared the TCRbeta library with unique molecular identifiers. TCRdb called the PCR reads again in MiXCR, with one record for every CDR3 protein. Of more than 400,000 distinct CDR3 sequences in the sample, 43% were seen once. Specimen: PBMCs, collected before TCRalphabeta/CD19-depleted stem cell transplant. Receptors originate from a girl aged 2 to 10 with aplastic anemia, due to receive a stem cell transplant.

The sample holds many counts of this clonotype. V and J are TRBV3-1 and TRBJ1-6; D is possibly TRBD1 (6 bases). The CDR3 contains 14 residues. The V gene's germline CDR1 is LGHDT and CDR2 YNNKEL (reference sequence). Trimming took off 3 bases at V and 7 bases at J, with 10 bases between the two ends. The CDR3 region has the DNA TGTGCCAGCAGCCACGGACAGATGAATTCACCCCTCCACTTT. Translated, it gives CASSHGQMNSPLHF.

This clonotype was observed a handful of times. The chain combines TRBV28 with TRBJ2-7; D may correspond to TRBD1 or TRBD2 (5 bases each). This CDR3 is 15 amino acids long. V lost 5 bases and J 7 bases, leaving 21 bases between the germline ends. Germline-derived CDR1 and CDR2 are MDHEN and SYDVKM. CDR3 loop: CASSNSGTGPGEQYF. As DNA, the CDR3 is TGTGCCAGCAGTAACTCCGGGACGGGGCCTGGGGAGCAGTACTTC.

The chain has TRBV20-1 and TRBJ2-1, with 10 bases aligning to TRBD1. Germline V gives CDR1 DFQATT, CDR2 SNEGSKA (reference sequence). This CDR3 contains 16 residues. Trimming at V came to 4 bases and at J to 8 bases, leaving 14 bases not matched to a gene. The CDR3, as DNA: TGCAGTGCTATGGTGGTGGAGGACAGGGGGAGTGATGAGCAGTTCTTC. Translating it yields CSAMVVEDRGSDEQFF.

This clonotype was observed a handful of times. The V and J genes are TRBV5-6 and TRBJ1-1, with D possibly matching TRBD1 (5 bases). V was clipped by 2 bases and J by 6 bases, with 11 bases between them. The length of the CDR3 is 13 residues. Germline CDR1 and CDR2: SGHDT and YYEEEE. The CDR3 loop reads CASSFGMTAEAFF. CDR3 DNA sequence: TGTGCCAGCAGCTTTGGTATGACAGCTGAAGCTTTCTTT.

This chain joins TRBV5-1 and TRBJ2-1; 11 nucleotides agree with TRBD2. The CDR3 length is 17 residues. The germline V gene has CDR1 SGHRS and CDR2 YFSETQ. The trim removed 0 bases at V and 2 bases at J, leaving 4 bases unmatched. The CDR3 nucleotides are TGCGCCAGCAGCTTGGCCCCGACTAGCGGGGCCTACAATGAGCAGTTCTTC. This encodes CASSLAPTSGAYNEQFF.

This clonotype was observed at least ten times. This chain uses TRBV18 with TRBJ2-3; 10 bases match TRBD1. V trimming: 8 bases; J trimming: 1 base; junction bases outside the gene matches: 6. The CDR3 contains 15 residues. CDR1 and CDR2 (germline): KGHSH, LQKENI. CDR3 sequence: CASSPGTGGTDTQYF. For the CDR3, the DNA is TGTGCCAGCAGCCCCGGGACAGGGGGCACAGATACGCAGTATTTT. The full variable domain, rest sourced from reference TRBV18 and TRBJ2-3, is NAGVMQNPRHLVRRRGQEARLRCSPMKGHSHVYWYRQLPEEGLKFMVYLQKENIIDESGMPKERFSAEFPKEGPSILRIQQVVRGDSAAYFCASSPGTGGTDTQYFGPGTRLTVL.

This clonotype was found a few times. This rearrangement joins TRBV6-4 to TRBJ1-1; no clear D. The CDR3 covers 13 residues. The germline V and J ends were trimmed by 4 bases and 2 bases, with 8 bases remaining between them. Germline lookup yields CDR1 MRHNA and CDR2 SNTAGT. The CDR3 DNA reads as TGTGCCAGCAGTGGGGCAGCCAACACTGAAGCTTTCTTT. Translated: CASSGAANTEAFF.

The sample holds a few counts of this clonotype. The chain couples TRBV5-1 to TRBJ2-7, with 7 bases lining up with TRBD1. CDR1 is SGHRS and CDR2 is YFSETQ in the germline V gene. J was trimmed by 3 bases and V by 4 bases; bases with no gene match: 28. The CDR3 is 21 residues long. CDR3 DNA: TGCGCCAGCAGCGCAGACCCGACAGGGACCTTCCCCACCTCCATCCTCTACGAGCAGTACTTC. It codes for CASSADPTGTFPTSILYEQYF.

This chain connects TRBV11-2 to TRBJ1-1; D possibly corresponds to TRBD1 (5 bases). Germline CDR1 reads SGHAT; CDR2 reads FQNNGV. This CDR3 contains 16 residues. V gave up 5 bases and J gave up 5 bases, with 21 bases separating them. The CDR3 loop is CASSQWGGDLLTEAFF. The CDR3, as DNA: TGTGCCAGCAGCCAGTGGGGAGGGGACTTACTTACTGAAGCTTTCTTT. Full variable domain (remainder filled in from reference TRBV11-2 and TRBJ1-1): EAGVAQSPRYKIIEKRQSVAFWCNPISGHATLYWYQQILGQGPKLLIQFQNNGVVDDSQLPKDRFSAERLKGVDSTLKIQPAKLEDSAVYLCASSQWGGDLLTEAFFGQGTRLTVV.

This clonotype was counted at least ten times. V usage is TRBV12-3 or TRBV12-4 and J usage is TRBJ2-1, with D tentatively TRBD1 or TRBD2 (6 bases each). The CDR3 is made up of 15 amino acids. V was clipped by 6 bases and J by 5 bases, with 17 bases between them. The CDR3, as DNA: TGTGCCAGCAGGATCGGGGGCGCCGAGGACAATGAGCAGTTCTTC. As protein: CASRIGGAEDNEQFF.

This clonotype was counted a few times. The chain carries TRBV19 and TRBJ2-1; 10 bases match TRBD1. CDR1 LNHDA and CDR2 SQIVND come from the germline V gene (reference sequence). The CDR3 length is 14 residues. With 11 bases clipped from V and 5 bases from J, the junction kept 9 bases outside the gene matches. The CDR3 is CASKGQGFHNEQFF. In DNA, the CDR3 is TGTGCCTCCAAGGGACAGGGGTTCCACAATGAGCAGTTCTTC.

The sample holds a few counts of this clonotype. The chain combines TRBV7-2 with TRBJ2-1; tentatively, D is TRBD1 or TRBD2 (6 bases each). Trimming took off 4 bases at V and 9 bases at J, with 19 bases between the two ends. There are 15 residues in the CDR3. Germline loops: CDR1 SGHTA, CDR2 FQGNSA. CDR3 region: CASSSLVGGQAEQFF. The CDR3 DNA follows: TGTGCCAGCAGCTCACTAGTAGGGGGGCAGGCTGAGCAGTTCTTC.

The chain recombines TRBV5-6 with TRBJ2-7; TRBD1 might be the D (7 bases). The CDR3 covers 15 residues. The V and J ends lost 2 bases and 2 bases respectively, with 14 bases between them. Germline lookup yields CDR1 SGHDT and CDR2 YYEEEE. Written as DNA, the CDR3 is TGTGCCAGCAGCTTTCAGGGGGGTGCGCCCTACGAGCAGTACTTC. Its translation is CASSFQGGAPYEQYF.

The chain is built from TRBV2 and TRBJ2-1; D call uncertain. Germline V CDR1 and CDR2: SNHLY, FYNNEI. CDR3 length: 15 residues. V lost 6 bases and J 0 bases, leaving 12 bases between the germline ends. CDR3 loop: CASRVASGSYNEQFF. The CDR3 region has the DNA TGTGCCAGCAGGGTCGCCAGTGGCTCCTACAATGAGCAGTTCTTC.

The chain carries TRBV4-1 and TRBJ2-7; TRBD2 matches 10 bases. Trimming at V came to 1 base and at J to 6 bases, leaving 9 bases not matched to a gene. The CDR3 totals 16 residues. Germline V lookup: CDR1 MGHRA, CDR2 YSYEKL. The CDR3 loop is CASSQAGAGGPAEQYF. In DNA, the CDR3 is TGCGCCAGCAGCCAAGCGGGAGCGGGAGGGCCAGCCGAGCAGTACTTC.

This sequence joins TRBV10-3 and TRBJ1-6; 8 bases align to TRBD1. The CDR3 contains 15 residues. V shed 6 bases and J 5 bases; nucleotides not matched to a gene: 6. The germline V gene has CDR1 ENHRY and CDR2 SYGVKD. CDR3 sequence: CAIRAGTGDNSPLHF. CDR3 nucleotides: TGTGCCATCAGGGCCGGGACAGGAGATAATTCACCCCTCCACTTT.

The chain carries TRBV20-1 and TRBJ2-3; 7 nucleotides match TRBD1. J was trimmed by 6 bases and V by 4 bases; bases with no gene match: 7. The V gene's germline CDR1 is DFQATT and CDR2 SNEGSKA (reference sequence). The CDR3 length is 13 residues. CDR3 in DNA: TGCAGTGCTACTGAGCCAGGGGGTGATACGCAGTATTTT. As protein: CSATEPGGDTQYF.

As DNA, the CDR3 is TGTGCCATCAGTGGAAACAGGGATACAGATACGCAGTATTTT. Residues: CAISGNRDTDTQYF. The V gene is TRBV10-3, the J gene TRBJ2-3; D possibly corresponds to TRBD1 (6 bases). Looked up from germline, CDR1 is ENHRY and CDR2 is SYGVKD. V was trimmed by 4 bases and J by 3 bases, leaving 11 bases between them. The CDR3 totals 14 residues.

CDR3 loop: CASSRWTGPGELFF. The DNA of the CDR3 is TGTGCCAGCAGTCGATGGACCGGACCCGGGGAGCTGTTTTTT. The chain links TRBV6-2 or TRBV6-3 to TRBJ2-2; D ambiguous. Deletions cut 5 bases from V and 6 bases from J, with 13 bases between. This CDR3 has 14 amino acids. Per the germline V gene, CDR1 is MNHEY and CDR2 is SVGEGT.

CDR3: CASRLHGDTQYF. CDR3 sequence (DNA): TGTGCCAGCAGACTTCACGGAGATACGCAGTATTTT. This chain joins TRBV6-5 and TRBJ2-3; no clear D. The CDR3 has 12 amino acids. Germline-derived CDR1 and CDR2 are MNHEY and SVGAGI. The V and J ends lost 6 bases and 5 bases respectively, with 9 bases between them.

This clonotype was detected only a few times. A much larger clone is a single base away; this may be a read error. This chain uses TRBV12-3 or TRBV12-4 with TRBJ2-5; TRBD2 is a possible D gene (6 bases). The CDR3 spans 13 residues. Trimming shortened V by 4 bases and J by 1 base, and 7 bases separated the two germline ends. The CDR3 DNA reads as TGTGCCAGCAGTTCTAGCGCCCAAGAGACCCAGTACTTC. Residues: CASSSSAQETQYF.

About this clonotype itself: The junction differs from germline at one of its ends, possibly a read error. This chain joins TRBV12-3 or TRBV12-4 and TRBJ2-1; 12 bases match TRBD2. The CDR3 is made up of 18 amino acids. In DNA, the CDR3 is TGTGCCCGCAGTTTGCGGCAGCGACTAGCGGGGGCCCCTAATGAGCAGTTCTTC. It encodes CARSLRQRLAGAPNEQFF.

Concerning this clonotype: It may be a read error: a sequence one base away is much more abundant. The chain recombines TRBV20-1 with TRBJ2-1; weak D call: TRBD2 (6 bases). CDR1 DFQATT and CDR2 SNEGSKA come from the germline V gene (reference sequence). The CDR3 contains 17 residues. CDR3 bases: TGCTGTGCTAGCCCGACTAGGAGGGCCTCAGCGTACAATGAGCAGTTCTTC. Residues: CCASPTRRASAYNEQFF.

The chain links TRBV28 to TRBJ2-5; 13 nucleotides align to TRBD2. The length of the CDR3 is 19 residues. V trimming: 1 base; J trimming: 2 bases; junction bases outside the gene matches: 10. Germline values: CDR1 MDHEN, CDR2 SYDVKM. The CDR3 loop is CASSLYGAGLAGAQETQYF. The CDR3 DNA is TGTGCCAGCAGTTTATATGGGGCCGGACTAGCGGGGGCACAAGAGACCCAGTACTTC.

This clonotype was recorded at least ten times. The chain recombines TRBV20-1 with TRBJ2-5; TRBD1 matches at 8 bases. The CDR3 covers 14 residues. The V gene's germline CDR1 is DFQATT and CDR2 SNEGSKA (reference sequence). V lost 3 bases, J lost 5 bases, and 8 bases stayed unmatched. The CDR3 nucleotides are TGCAGTGCTAGGGAGGCAGGGGGCTGGGAGACCCAGTACTTC. It specifies CSAREAGGWETQYF.

The chain joins TRBV2 to TRBJ2-7, with TRBD2 matching over 7 bases. The CDR3 is made up of 15 amino acids. Looked up from germline, CDR1 is SNHLY and CDR2 is FYNNEI. V shed 4 bases, J shed 6 bases, and the junction held 12 bases outside the gene matches. The CDR3 sequence is CASSGGILANSEQYF. The CDR3 DNA sequence: TGTGCCAGCAGTGGAGGGATACTAGCGAACAGCGAGCAGTACTTC.

This clonotype was seen once. The junction shows a germline mismatch at one end, possibly a read error. This rearrangement joins TRBV25-1 to TRBJ1-2; D not resolved. Germline V CDR1 and CDR2: MGHDK, SYGVNS. This CDR3 spans 11 amino acids. The CDR3 DNA sequence: TGTGCCAGCAGTGAGGGGATTGGCGACACCTTC. This translates into CASSEGIGDTF.

This clonotype appeared many times. V and J are TRBV28 and TRBJ2-3, with 11 bases fitting TRBD2. The CDR3 loop spans 15 amino acids. CDR1 and CDR2 (germline): MDHEN, SYDVKM. Unmatched junction bases numbered 3, after V lost 5 bases and J lost 2 bases. CDR3 sequence (DNA): TGTGCCAGCAGTGGGACTAGCGGAACCACAGATACGCAGTATTTT. Amino acid sequence: CASSGTSGTTDTQYF.

This clonotype was observed at least ten times. The chain is built from TRBV12-3 or TRBV12-4 and TRBJ1-2; D unresolved. Trimming cost V 0 bases and J 4 bases, with 15 bases left between them. This CDR3 has 16 residues. The CDR3 spells CASSLAPRGEIYGYTF. The CDR3 bases are TGTGCCAGCAGTTTAGCCCCACGGGGAGAGATCTATGGCTACACCTTC.